This TCR beta chain was captured by sequencing in a study of early T cells in non-severe SARS-CoV-2 infection. The study, taken as a whole, reports: VDJdb-based annotation leaned toward anti-spike CD8 responses and missed private and CD4 specificities.

CDR1 and CDR2 from the germline V gene are LGHDT and YNNKEL (reference sequence). V dropped 0 bases and J dropped 0; count of bases not matched to a gene: 6. This CDR3 has 17 amino acids. This clonotype occurred a few times. Its antigen remains unidentified. MiXCR, applied by TCRdb to the 5' RACE reads, yields one record per CDR3 protein. The sample includes tens of thousands of distinct CDR3 sequences, roughly 9% of them seen just once. The rearrangement uses TRBV3-1 and TRBJ1-1, with TRBD1 matching over 8 bases. The TCR originated in an adult who was a healthcare worker with PCR-confirmed SARS-CoV-2 infection or an uninfected control (not recorded which). Specimen: whole blood, collected at baseline. CDR3 sequence: CASSQDRQGRVNTEAFF. For the CDR3, the DNA is TGTGCCAGCAGCCAAGATAGACAGGGGAGGGTGAACACTGAAGCTTTCTTT.